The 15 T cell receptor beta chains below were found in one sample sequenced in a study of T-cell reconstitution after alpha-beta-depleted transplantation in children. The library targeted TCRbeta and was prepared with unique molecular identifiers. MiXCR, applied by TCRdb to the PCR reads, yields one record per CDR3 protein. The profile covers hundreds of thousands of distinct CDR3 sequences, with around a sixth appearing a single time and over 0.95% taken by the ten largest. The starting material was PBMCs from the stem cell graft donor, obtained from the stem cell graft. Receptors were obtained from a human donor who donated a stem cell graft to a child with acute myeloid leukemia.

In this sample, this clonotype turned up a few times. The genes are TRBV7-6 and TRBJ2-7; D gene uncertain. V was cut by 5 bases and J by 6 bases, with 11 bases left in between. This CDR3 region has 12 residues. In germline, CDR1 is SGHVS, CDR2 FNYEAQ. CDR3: CASSPRSSEQYF. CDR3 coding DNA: TGTGCCAGCAGCCCCCGGTCGAGCGAGCAGTACTTC.

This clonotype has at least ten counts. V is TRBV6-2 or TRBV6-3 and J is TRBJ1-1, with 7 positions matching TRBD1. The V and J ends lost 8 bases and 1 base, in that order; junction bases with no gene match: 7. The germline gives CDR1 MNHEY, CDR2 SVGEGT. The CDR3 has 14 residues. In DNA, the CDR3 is TGTGCCAGCTTTCCAGGGGGAAAGAACACTGAAGCTTTCTTT. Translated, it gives CASFPGGKNTEAFF.

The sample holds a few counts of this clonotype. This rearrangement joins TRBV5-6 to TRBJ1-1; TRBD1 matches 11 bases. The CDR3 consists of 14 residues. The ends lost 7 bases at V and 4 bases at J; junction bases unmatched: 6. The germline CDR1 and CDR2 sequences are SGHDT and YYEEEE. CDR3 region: CASRGQGAGTEAFF. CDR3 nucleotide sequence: TGTGCCAGCCGAGGACAGGGGGCTGGCACTGAAGCTTTCTTT.

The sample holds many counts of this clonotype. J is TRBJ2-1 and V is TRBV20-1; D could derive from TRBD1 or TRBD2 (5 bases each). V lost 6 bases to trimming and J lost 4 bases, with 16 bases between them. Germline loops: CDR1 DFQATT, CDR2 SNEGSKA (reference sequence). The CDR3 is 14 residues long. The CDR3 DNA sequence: TGCAGTGCGCGATTGGGGACGGGGTACAATGAGCAGTTCTTC. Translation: CSARLGTGYNEQFF.

CDR3 coding DNA: TGTGCCAGCAGTTGGCAGGGGGCGGTCACAGATACGCAGTATTTT. Its translation: CASSWQGAVTDTQYF. The chain couples TRBV12-3 or TRBV12-4 to TRBJ2-3; TRBD1 agrees at 8 bases. V shed 4 bases and J 2 bases; nucleotides not matched to a gene: 5. The CDR3 extends over 15 amino acids.

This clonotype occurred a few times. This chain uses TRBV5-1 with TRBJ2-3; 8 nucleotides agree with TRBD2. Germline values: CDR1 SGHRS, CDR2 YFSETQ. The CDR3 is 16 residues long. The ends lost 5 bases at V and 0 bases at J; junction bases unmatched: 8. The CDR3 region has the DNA TGCGCCAGCAGTGCGGACGGGGGGGGCAGCACAGATACGCAGTATTTT. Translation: CASSADGGGSTDTQYF.

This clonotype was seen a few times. CDR3 residues: CASSYSSAGEGSPLHF. The CDR3 DNA sequence: TGTGCCAGCAGTTACTCTTCGGCAGGGGAGGGGTCACCCCTCCACTTT. This chain joins TRBV6-5 and TRBJ1-6; D is possibly TRBD1 (6 bases). CDR3 length: 16 residues. Germline V gives CDR1 MNHEY, CDR2 SVGAGI. The V and J ends lost 0 bases and 10 bases respectively, with 16 bases between them.

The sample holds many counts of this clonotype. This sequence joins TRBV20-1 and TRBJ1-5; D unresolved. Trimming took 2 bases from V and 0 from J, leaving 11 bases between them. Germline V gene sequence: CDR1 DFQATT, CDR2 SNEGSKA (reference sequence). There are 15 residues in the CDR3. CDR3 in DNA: TGCAGTGCTAGACCCGGAGGGAATAGCAATCAGCCCCAGCATTTT. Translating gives CSARPGGNSNQPQHF.

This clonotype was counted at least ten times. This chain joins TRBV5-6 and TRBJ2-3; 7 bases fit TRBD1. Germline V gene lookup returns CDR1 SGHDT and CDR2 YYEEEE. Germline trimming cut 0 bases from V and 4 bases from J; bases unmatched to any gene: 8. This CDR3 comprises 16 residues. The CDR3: CASSLEGGAEADTQYF. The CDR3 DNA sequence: TGTGCCAGCAGCTTGGAAGGGGGCGCCGAGGCAGATACGCAGTATTTT. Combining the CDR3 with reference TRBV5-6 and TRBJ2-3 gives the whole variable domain DAGVTQSPTHLIKTRGQQVTLRCSPKSGHDTVSWYQQALGQGPQFIFQYYEEEERQRGNFPDRFSGHQFPNYSSELNVNALLLGDSALYLCASSLEGGAEADTQYFGPGTRLTVL.

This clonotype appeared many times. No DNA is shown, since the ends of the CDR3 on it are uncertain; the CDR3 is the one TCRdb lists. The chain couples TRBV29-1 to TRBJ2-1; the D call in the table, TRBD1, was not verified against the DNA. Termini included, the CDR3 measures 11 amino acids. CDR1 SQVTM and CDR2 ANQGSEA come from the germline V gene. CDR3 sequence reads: CSVAAGTARVF.

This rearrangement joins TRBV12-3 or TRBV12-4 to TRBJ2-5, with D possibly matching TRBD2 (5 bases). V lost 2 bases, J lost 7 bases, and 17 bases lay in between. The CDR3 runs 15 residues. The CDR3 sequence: CASSLLRGEVGTQYF. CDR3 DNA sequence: TGTGCCAGCAGTTTACTCCGGGGAGAGGTGGGGACCCAGTACTTC.

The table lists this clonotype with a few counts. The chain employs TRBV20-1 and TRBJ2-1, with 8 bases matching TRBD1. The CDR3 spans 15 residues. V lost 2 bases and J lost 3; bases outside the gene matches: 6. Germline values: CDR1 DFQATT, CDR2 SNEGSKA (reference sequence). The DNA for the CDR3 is TGCAGTGCTAGACCGAATGACAGGGGCTACAATGAGCAGTTCTTC. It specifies CSARPNDRGYNEQFF.

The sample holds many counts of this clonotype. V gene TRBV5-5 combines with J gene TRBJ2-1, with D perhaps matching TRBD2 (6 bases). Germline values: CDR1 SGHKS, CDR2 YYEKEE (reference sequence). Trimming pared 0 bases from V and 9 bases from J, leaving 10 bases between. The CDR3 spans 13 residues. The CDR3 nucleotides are TGTGCCAGCAGCTTGGAGCGGGCTCGTGAGCAGTTCTTC. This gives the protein CASSLERAREQFF.

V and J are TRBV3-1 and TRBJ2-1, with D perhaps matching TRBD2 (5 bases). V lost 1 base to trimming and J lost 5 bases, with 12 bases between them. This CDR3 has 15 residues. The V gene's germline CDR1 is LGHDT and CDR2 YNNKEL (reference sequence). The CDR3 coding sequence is TGTGCCAGCAGCCAAGGGGCCGGACTTCACAATGAGCAGTTCTTC. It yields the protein CASSQGAGLHNEQFF.

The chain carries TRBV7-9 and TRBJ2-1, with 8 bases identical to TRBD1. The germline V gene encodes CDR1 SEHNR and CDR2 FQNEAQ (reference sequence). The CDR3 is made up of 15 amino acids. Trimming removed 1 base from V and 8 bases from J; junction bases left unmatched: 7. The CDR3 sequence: CASSLGVAGGHEQFF. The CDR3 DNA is TGTGCCAGCAGCTTAGGCGTCGCAGGGGGCCATGAGCAGTTCTTC.